This TCR beta chain was retrieved from a study of blood T cells in healthy people across ages. The overall study: With template switching, about one barcoded beta molecule was captured per two T cells.

Whole-study findings and limits: Expanded clonotype changes were possibly confounded by unknown donor CMV status.

Isolation recovered at least 6 million PBMCs from every sample. A word on this clonotype: Its antigen is unknown.

With a J-beta primer mix and a sample-barcoded 5' primer, a second PCR ran 7 to 11 cycles. Through a template-switch adaptor with 12 random nucleotides, each cDNA molecule received a tag. TCRdb re-derived calls from the 5' RACE reads in MiXCR, one entry per CDR3 protein. Of 500,000 to 600,000 distinct CDR3 sequences in the sample, roughly 28% were seen once. The V segment lost 3 bases and the J segment 5 bases; nucleotides outside the gene matches: 6. Germline assignment: CDR1 ENHRY and CDR2 SYGVKD. This CDR3 is 15 amino acids long. The TCR originated in a woman in her sixties or seventies in good health. The sequenced sample consisted of blood. The V call is TRBV10-3, the J call TRBJ1-4; 7 bases align to TRBD1. In DNA form, the CDR3 reads TGTGCCATCAGTGACCGACAGGGCCCAAATGAAAAACTGTTTTTT. This gives the protein CAISDRQGPNEKLFF.